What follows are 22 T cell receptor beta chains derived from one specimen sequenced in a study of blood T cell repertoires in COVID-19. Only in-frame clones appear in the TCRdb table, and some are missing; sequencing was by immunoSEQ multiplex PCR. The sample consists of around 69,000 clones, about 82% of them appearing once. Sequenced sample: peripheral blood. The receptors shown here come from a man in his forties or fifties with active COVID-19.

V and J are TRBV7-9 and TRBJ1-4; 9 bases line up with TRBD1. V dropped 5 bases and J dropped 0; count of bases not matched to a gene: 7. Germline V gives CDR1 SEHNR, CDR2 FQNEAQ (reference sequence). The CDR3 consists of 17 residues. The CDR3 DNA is TGTGCCAGCAGCCCGGTGGGACAGGGTGCAACTAATGAAAAACTGTTTTTT. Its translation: CASSPVGQGATNEKLFF.

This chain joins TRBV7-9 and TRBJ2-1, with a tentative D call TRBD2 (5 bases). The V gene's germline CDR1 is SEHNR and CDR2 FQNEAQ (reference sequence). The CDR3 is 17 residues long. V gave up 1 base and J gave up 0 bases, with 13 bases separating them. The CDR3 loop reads CASSLDTRGLSYNEQFF. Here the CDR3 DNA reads TGTGCCAGCAGCTTAGACACCAGAGGGCTCTCCTACAATGAGCAGTTCTTC.

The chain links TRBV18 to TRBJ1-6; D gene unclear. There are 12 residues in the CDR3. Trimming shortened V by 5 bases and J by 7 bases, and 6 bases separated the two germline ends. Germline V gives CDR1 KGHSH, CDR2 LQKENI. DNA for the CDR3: TGTGCCAGCTCAACAGAGAATTCACCCCTCCACTTT. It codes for CASSTENSPLHF.

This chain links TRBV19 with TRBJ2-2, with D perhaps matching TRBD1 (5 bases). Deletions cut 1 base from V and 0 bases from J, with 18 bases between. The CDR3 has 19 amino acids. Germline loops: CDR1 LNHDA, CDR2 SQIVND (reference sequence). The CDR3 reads CASSIARQGLRSNTGELFF. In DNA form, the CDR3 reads TGTGCCAGTAGTATAGCCCGGCAGGGCTTAAGATCGAACACCGGGGAGCTGTTTTTT.

The CDR3 DNA is TGTGCCATCAGCCCGCTAGCGTCCTCCTACAATGAGCAGTTCTTC. This translates into CAISPLASSYNEQFF. The chain carries TRBV10-3 and TRBJ2-1; the D gene is possibly TRBD2 (6 bases). Germline V lookup: CDR1 ENHRY, CDR2 SYGVKD. The CDR3 spans 15 residues. V was pared by 6 bases and J by 0 bases, with 12 bases between.

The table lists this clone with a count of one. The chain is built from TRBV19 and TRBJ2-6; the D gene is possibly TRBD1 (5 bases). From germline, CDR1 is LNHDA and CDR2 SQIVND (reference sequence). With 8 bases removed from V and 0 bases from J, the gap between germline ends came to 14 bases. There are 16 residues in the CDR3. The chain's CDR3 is CASAGNLLSGANVLTF. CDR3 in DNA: TGTGCCAGTGCAGGGAATTTGCTCTCTGGGGCCAACGTCCTGACTTTC.

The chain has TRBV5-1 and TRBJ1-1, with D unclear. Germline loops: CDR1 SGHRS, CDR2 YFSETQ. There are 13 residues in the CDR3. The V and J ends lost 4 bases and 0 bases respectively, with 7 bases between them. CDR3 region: CASSGGMNTEAFF. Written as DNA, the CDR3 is TGCGCCAGCAGCGGCGGGATGAACACTGAAGCTTTCTTT.

The CDR3 DNA reads as TGTGCCAGCAGCTTAGGACTGAGTGGGTCGGAGACCCAGTACTTC. Translated, it gives CASSLGLSGSETQYF. The V call is TRBV7-7, the J call TRBJ2-5; D unresolved. Trimming shortened V by 1 base and J by 5 bases, and 14 bases separated the two germline ends. The CDR3 is made up of 15 amino acids. The V gene's germline CDR1 is SSHAT and CDR2 FNYEAQ (reference sequence).

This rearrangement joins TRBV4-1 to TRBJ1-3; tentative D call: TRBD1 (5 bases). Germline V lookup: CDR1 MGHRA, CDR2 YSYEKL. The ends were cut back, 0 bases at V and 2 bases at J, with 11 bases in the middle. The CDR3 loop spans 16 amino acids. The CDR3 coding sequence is TGCGCCAGCAGCCAAGAACCTCAGACAGCTGGAAACACCATATATTTT. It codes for CASSQEPQTAGNTIYF.

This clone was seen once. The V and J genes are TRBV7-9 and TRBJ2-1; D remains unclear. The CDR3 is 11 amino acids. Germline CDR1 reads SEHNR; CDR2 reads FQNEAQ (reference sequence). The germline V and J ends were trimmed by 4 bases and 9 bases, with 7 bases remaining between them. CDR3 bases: TGTGCCAGCAGCTCCTTAGCTGAGCAGTTCTTC. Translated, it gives CASSSLAEQFF.

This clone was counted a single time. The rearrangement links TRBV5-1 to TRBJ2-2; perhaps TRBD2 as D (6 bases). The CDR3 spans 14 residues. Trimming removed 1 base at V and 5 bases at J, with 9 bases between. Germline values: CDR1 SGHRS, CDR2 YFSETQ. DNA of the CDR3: TGCGCCAGCAGCTTGAAAGGAGGGACCGGGGAGCTGTTTTTT. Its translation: CASSLKGGTGELFF.

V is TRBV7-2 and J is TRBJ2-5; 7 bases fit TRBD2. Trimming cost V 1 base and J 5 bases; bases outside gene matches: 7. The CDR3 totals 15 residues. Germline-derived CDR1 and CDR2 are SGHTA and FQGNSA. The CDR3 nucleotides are TGTGCCAGCAGCTTAGGTCCGACTAGCCGGGAGACCCAGTACTTC. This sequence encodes CASSLGPTSRETQYF.

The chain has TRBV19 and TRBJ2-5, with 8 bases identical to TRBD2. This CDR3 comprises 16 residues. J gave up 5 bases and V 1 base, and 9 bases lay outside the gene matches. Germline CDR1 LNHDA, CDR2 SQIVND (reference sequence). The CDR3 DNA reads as TGTGCCAGTAGTATAGCGGGAGGGCCGAGATATGAGACCCAGTACTTC. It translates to CASSIAGGPRYETQYF.

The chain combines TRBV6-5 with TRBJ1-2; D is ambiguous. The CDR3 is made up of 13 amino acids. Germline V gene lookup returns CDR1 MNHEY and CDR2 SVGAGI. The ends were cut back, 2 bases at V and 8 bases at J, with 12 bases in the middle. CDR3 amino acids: CASSYGQDWGYTF. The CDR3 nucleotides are TGTGCCAGCAGTTACGGGCAAGATTGGGGCTACACCTTC.

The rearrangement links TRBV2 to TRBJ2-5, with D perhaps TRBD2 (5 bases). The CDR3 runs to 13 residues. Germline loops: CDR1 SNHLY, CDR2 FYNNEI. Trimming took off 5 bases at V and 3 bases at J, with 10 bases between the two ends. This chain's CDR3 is CASSSGGKETQYF. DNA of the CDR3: TGTGCCAGCAGTTCTGGAGGCAAAGAGACCCAGTACTTC.

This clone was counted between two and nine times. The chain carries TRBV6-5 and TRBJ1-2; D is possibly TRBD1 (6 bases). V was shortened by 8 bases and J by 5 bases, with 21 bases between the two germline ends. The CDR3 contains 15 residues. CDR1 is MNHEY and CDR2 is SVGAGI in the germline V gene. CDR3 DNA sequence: TGTGCCAGCCAATTTAAGAACAGGGTAGGGTATGGCTACACCTTC. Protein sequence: CASQFKNRVGYGYTF.

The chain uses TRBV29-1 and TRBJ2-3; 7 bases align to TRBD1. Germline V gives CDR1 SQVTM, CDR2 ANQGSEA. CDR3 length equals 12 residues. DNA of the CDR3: TGCTCCGTCAGGGGGAACACAGATACGCAGTATTTT. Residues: CSVRGNTDTQYF.

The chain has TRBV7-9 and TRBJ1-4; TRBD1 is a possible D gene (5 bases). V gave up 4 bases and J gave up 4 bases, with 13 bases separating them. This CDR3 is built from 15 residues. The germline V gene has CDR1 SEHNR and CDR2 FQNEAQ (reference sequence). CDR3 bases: TGTGCCAGCAGCTCCCTCGGCAGGGATAATGAAAAACTGTTTTTT. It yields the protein CASSSLGRDNEKLFF.

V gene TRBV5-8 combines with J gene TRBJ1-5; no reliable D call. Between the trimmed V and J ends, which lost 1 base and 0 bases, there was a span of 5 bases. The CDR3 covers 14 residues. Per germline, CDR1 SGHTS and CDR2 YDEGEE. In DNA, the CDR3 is TGTGCCAGCAGCTTGTACAGTAGCAATCAGCCCCAGCATTTT. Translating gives CASSLYSSNQPQHF.

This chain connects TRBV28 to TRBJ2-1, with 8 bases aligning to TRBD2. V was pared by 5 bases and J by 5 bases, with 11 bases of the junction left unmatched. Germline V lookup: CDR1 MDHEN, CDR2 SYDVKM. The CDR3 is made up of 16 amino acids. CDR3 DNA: TGTGCCAGCAGTCTTCCAGCGGGAGCGAGAGACAATGAGCAGTTCTTC. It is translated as CASSLPAGARDNEQFF.

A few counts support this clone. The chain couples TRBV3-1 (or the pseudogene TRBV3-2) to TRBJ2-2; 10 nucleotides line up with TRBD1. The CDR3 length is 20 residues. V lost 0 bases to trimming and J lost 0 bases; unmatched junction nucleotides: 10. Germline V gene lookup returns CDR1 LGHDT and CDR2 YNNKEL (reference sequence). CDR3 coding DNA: TGTGCCAGCAGCCAAGATAGTATTAGGGGACAGGGGTCGAACACCGGGGAGCTGTTTTTT. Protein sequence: CASSQDSIRGQGSNTGELFF.

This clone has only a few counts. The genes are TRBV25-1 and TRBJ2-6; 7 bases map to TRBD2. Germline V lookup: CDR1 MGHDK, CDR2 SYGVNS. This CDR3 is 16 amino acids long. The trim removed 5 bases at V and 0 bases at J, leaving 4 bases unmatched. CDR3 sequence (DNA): TGTGCCAGCAGTCGTCGGGGGGTCTCTGGGGCCAACGTCCTGACTTTC. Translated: CASSRRGVSGANVLTF.